These T cell receptor beta chains were read from a single sample in a study of beta chain features in type 1 diabetes. Clones were read by immunoSEQ multiplex PCR, and TCRdb kept only the in-frame ones, dropping some. There are over 500,000 clones in the sample; around a sixth occur only once, and under 0.095% lies in the top ten. Specimen: naive CD4+ T cells from blood. All receptors derive from a man aged 18 to 30 in good health. Each CDR3 is given with its conserved first and last residue. The order of the fields is clone size, J gene, V gene, D gene, CDR3 DNA, CDR3 protein. D genes are given only for firm matches. For some rows the clone size is stated as once, few or many, or as a class when expanded; others skip it.

>many|TRBJ2-7|TRBV18|TRBD1
TGTGCCAGCTCACCGGGACAGACCTACGAGCAGTACTTC
CASSPGQTYEQYF
>.|TRBJ2-1|TRBV5-1|TRBD2
TGCGCCAGCAGCTTGTTGTCTAGCGGTAGCTCCTACAATGAGCAGTTCTTC
CASSLLSSGSSYNEQFF
>few|TRBJ2-3|TRBV27|.
TGTGCCAGCAGTTCGTACAGGGAGTCTACTGTGGATACGCAGTATTTT
CASSSYRESTVDTQYF
>few|TRBJ1-1|TRBV7-2|.
TGTGCCAGCAGCTTACCCTACACAGGTGAAGCTTTCTTT
CASSLPYTGEAFF
>few|TRBJ2-6|TRBV15|TRBD2
TGTGCCACCAGCAGAGATAGAGCGGGGGCTGGGGCCAACGTCCTGACTTTC
CATSRDRAGAGANVLTF
>few|TRBJ1-1|TRBV19|.
TGTGCCAGTAGATGGGGCTCCATGAACACTGAAGCTTTCTTT
CASRWGSMNTEAFF
>.|TRBJ2-4|TRBV28|.
TGTGCCAGCACTCACGCGGGCAGCAAAAACATTCAGTACTTC
CASTHAGSKNIQYF
>.|TRBJ2-5|TRBV28|.
TGTGCCAGCAGTCCGGTTGAGGTAGGGAAAGAGACCCAGTACTTC
CASSPVEVGKETQYF
>few|TRBJ2-5|TRBV5-4|.
TGTGCCAGCAGCTTGGGACGAGAAGAGACCCAGTACTTC
CASSLGREETQYF
>.|TRBJ1-1|TRBV11-1|.
TGTGCCAGCAGCTTAGGGCAGGGCCTACAGAACACTGAAGCTTTCTTT
CASSLGQGLQNTEAFF
>.|TRBJ2-7|TRBV7-2|.
TGTGCCAGCAGCTTCTACTACGAGCAGTACTTC
CASSFYYEQYF
>few|TRBJ2-1|TRBV5-1|TRBD2
TGCGCCAGCAGGGCGGGGGGATACAATGAGCAGTTCTTC
CASRAGGYNEQFF
>.|TRBJ1-1|TRBV25-1|.
TGTGCCAGCAGGGGACAATTAAACGCTGAAGCTTTCTTT
CASRGQLNAEAFF
>once|TRBJ2-1|TRBV12-2|.
TGTGCAAGTCGCCCCCGGACTAGCGGTCACTCCTACAATGAGCAGTTCTTC
CASRPRTSGHSYNEQFF
>.|TRBJ2-7|TRBV28|.
TGTGCCAGCAGTAAAGGGGGGCACTACGAGCAGTACTTC
CASSKGGHYEQYF
>few|TRBJ2-3|TRBV11-3|.
TGTGCCAGCAAGGGCTCAGATACGCAGTATTTT
CASKGSDTQYF
>.|TRBJ2-7|TRBV9|.
TGTGCCAGCAGCCCCCTTAGTGGGTCGACGGGCGAGCAGTACTTC
CASSPLSGSTGEQYF
>.|TRBJ2-2|TRBV9|.
TGTGCCAGCAGCCTTATCCCCCCGGGGACCACCGGGGAGCTGTTTTTT
CASSLIPPGTTGELFF
>once|TRBJ2-7|TRBV30|.
TGTGCCTGGAGTGTCAGCGGTGGGTGGGACGAGCAGTACTTC
CAWSVSGGWDEQYF
>.|TRBJ1-2|TRBV15|.
TGTGCCACCAGCAGAGTCGACAGCAGCCCCTATGGCTACACCTTC
CATSRVDSSPYGYTF
>few|TRBJ2-3|TRBV5-1|TRBD2
TGCGCCAGCAGCTTGGCTGGCGGGAGTTGGGGAGATACGCAGTATTTT
CASSLAGGSWGDTQYF
>.|TRBJ1-1|TRBV9|.
TGTGCCAGCAGCGTAGAAGTCAGGGTGGGCACTGAAGCTTTCTTT
CASSVEVRVGTEAFF
>.|TRBJ2-3|TRBV29-1|.
TGCAGCGTTGAAGAGGCCGGACAGCCTAGAGATACGCAGTATTTT
CSVEEAGQPRDTQYF
>few|TRBJ2-3|TRBV21-1|.
TGTGCCAGCCGCACAGGGGATAGGACAGATACGCAGTATTTT
CASRTGDRTDTQYF
>.|TRBJ1-2|TRBV11-2|.
TGTGCCAGCAGCCGGACGGTTAACTATGGCTACACCTTC
CASSRTVNYGYTF
>.|TRBJ2-7|TRBV7-3|.
TGTGCCAGCAGTTACGACGGTTACGAGCAGTACTTC
CASSYDGYEQYF
>.|TRBJ2-1|TRBV7-3|TRBD1
TGTGCCAGCAGCCTGAGGGGGCCGGAGAATGAGCAGTTCTTC
CASSLRGPENEQFF
>.|TRBJ2-1|TRBV29-1|.
TGCAGCGTTGGAACCTCCTCGTCGAAACTAAATGAGCAGTTCTTC
CSVGTSSSKLNEQFF
>.|TRBJ1-2|TRBV7-8|.
TGTGCCAGCAGCTCTCGGACAACCAACCTCCCCTATGGCTACACCTTC
CASSSRTTNLPYGYTF
>.|TRBJ2-3|TRBV9|TRBD1
TGTGCCAGCAGCGTAGGAGGGACAGGCCGCACAGATACGCAGTATTTT
CASSVGGTGRTDTQYF
>.|TRBJ1-1|TRBV19|.
TGTGCCAGTAGTATCGTAGGGAGTGCCAACACTGAAGCTTTCTTT
CASSIVGSANTEAFF
>.|TRBJ2-7|TRBV25-1|.
TGTGCCAGCCAGCGGGACAGGTTGCACGAGCAGTACTTC
CASQRDRLHEQYF
>few|TRBJ2-2|TRBV28|.
TGTGCCAGTAAAACCCCTCCGGGGGCGTCCGGGGAGCTGTTTTTT
CASKTPPGASGELFF
>few|TRBJ2-3|TRBV9|.
TGTGCCAGCAGCGTAGCCGGCGGATATACGCAGTATTTT
CASSVAGGYTQYF
>.|TRBJ2-3|TRBV28|TRBD2
TGTGCCAGCATCGGGAGGATGACAGATACGCAGTATTTT
CASIGRMTDTQYF
>.|TRBJ2-7|TRBV20-1|.
TGCAGTGCCCGCGGGACCTACGAGCAGTACTTC
CSARGTYEQYF
>few|TRBJ2-3|TRBV9|.
TGTGCCAGCAGGGGTCCCGGGCGGGGAAACACAGATACGCAGTATTTT
CASRGPGRGNTDTQYF
>.|TRBJ1-2|TRBV28|.
TGTGCCAGCAGTCCCGGGCGCCGGCCCTACACCTTC
CASSPGRRPYTF
>few|TRBJ2-5|TRBV29-1|.
TGCAGCGTTACCCGGCTAGGCCAAGAGACCCAGTACTTC
CSVTRLGQETQYF
>.|TRBJ2-1|TRBV6-5|TRBD1
TGTGCCAGCAGTTACTCGGGACAGGGGCCCTACAATGAGCAGTTCTTC
CASSYSGQGPYNEQFF
>.|TRBJ2-1|TRBV18|TRBD1
TGTGCCAGCTCACCACCCATCAGGGGGTCCTACAATGAGCAGTTCTTC
CASSPPIRGSYNEQFF
>few|TRBJ2-3|TRBV7-9|TRBD2
TGTGCCAGCAGCTTAGATGGCGGGAGATGGGGAACAGATACGCAGTATTTT
CASSLDGGRWGTDTQYF
>once|TRBJ1-5|TRBV19|TRBD1
TGTGCCAGCCACGGACAGGGGAGGATGCATCAGCCCCAGCATTTT
CASHGQGRMHQPQHF
>few|TRBJ1-2|TRBV9|.
TGTGCCAGCAGCGTTCAGGCCTCAGCTAACTATGGCTACACCTTC
CASSVQASANYGYTF
>.|TRBJ2-4|TRBV5-5|TRBD1
TGTGCCAGCAGCGTAAGGGGGCTGGGGCACATTCAGTACTTC
CASSVRGLGHIQYF